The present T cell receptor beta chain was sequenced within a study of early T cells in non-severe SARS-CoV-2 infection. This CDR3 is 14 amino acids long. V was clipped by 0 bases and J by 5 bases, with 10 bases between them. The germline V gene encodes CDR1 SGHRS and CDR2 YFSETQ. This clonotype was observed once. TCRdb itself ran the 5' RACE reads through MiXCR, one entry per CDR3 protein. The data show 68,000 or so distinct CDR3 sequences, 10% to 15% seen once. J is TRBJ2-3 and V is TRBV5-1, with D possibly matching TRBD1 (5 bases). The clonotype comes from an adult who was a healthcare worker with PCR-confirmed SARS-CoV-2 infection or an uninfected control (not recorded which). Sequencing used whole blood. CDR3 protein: CASSLAWTQDTQYF. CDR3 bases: TGCGCCAGCAGCTTGGCTTGGACACAAGATACGCAGTATTTT.